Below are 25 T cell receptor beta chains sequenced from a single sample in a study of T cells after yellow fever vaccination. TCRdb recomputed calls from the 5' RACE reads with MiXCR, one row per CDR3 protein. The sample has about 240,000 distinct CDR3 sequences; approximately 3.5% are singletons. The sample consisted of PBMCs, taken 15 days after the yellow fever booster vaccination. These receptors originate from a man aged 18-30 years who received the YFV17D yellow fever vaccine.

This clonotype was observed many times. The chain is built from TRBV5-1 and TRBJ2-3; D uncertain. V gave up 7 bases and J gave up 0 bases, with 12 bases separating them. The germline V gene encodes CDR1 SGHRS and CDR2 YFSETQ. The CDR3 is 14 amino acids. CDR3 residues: CASCWASSTDTQYF. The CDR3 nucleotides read TGCGCCAGCTGTTGGGCTTCTAGCACAGATACGCAGTATTTT.

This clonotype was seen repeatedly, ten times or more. CDR3 nucleotides: TGTGCCAGCAGGCCCGGGACAGGGGCCTATGGCTACACCTTC. Its translation: CASRPGTGAYGYTF. V is TRBV12-3 or TRBV12-4 and J is TRBJ1-2; TRBD1 matches 10 bases. Germline trimming cut 6 bases from V and 4 bases from J; bases unmatched to any gene: 5. CDR3 length: 14 amino acids.

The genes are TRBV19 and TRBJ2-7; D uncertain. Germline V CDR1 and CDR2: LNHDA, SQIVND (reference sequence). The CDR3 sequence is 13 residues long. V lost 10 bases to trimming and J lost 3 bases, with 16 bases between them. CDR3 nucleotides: TGTGCCACCTCACCGGACGGATACTACGAGCAGTACTTC. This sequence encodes CATSPDGYYEQYF.

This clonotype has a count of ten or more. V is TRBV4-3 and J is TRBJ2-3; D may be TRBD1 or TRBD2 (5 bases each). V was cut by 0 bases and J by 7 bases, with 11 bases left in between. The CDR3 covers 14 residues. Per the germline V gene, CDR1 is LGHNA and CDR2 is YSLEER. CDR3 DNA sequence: TGCGCCAGCAGCCAAGATCGGTGGGGGAATACGCAGTATTTT. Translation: CASSQDRWGNTQYF.

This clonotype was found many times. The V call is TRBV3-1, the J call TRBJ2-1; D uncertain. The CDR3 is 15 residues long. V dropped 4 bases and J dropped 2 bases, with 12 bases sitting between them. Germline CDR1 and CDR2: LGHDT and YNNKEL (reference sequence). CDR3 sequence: CASSLGDRTYNEQFF. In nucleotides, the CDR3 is TGTGCCAGCAGCCTAGGCGACCGGACCTACAATGAGCAGTTCTTC.

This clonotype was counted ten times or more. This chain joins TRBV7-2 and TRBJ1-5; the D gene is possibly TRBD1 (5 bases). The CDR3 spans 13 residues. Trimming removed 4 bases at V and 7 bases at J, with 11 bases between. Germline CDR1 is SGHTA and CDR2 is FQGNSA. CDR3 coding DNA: TGTGCCAGCAGCTCCCAGGGTAAACAGCCCCAGCATTTT. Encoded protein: CASSSQGKQPQHF.

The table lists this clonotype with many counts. The CDR3 DNA reads TGCAGTGCTAGCCCGAACTATGGCTACACCTTC. Protein: CSASPNYGYTF. The V call is TRBV20-1, the J call TRBJ1-2; no firm D call. The CDR3 sequence is 11 residues long. Germline assignment: CDR1 DFQATT and CDR2 SNEGSKA (reference sequence). V was cut by 3 bases and J by 2 bases, with 4 bases left in between.

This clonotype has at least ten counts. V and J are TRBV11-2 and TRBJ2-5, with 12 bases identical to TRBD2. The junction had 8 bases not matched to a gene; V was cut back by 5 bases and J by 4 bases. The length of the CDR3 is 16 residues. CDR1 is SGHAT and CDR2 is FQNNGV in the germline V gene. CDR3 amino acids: CASSARGLAGRETQYF. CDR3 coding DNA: TGTGCCAGCAGCGCCCGGGGACTAGCGGGCCGAGAGACCCAGTACTTC. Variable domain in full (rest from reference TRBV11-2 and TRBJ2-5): EAGVAQSPRYKIIEKRQSVAFWCNPISGHATLYWYQQILGQGPKLLIQFQNNGVVDDSQLPKDRFSAERLKGVDSTLKIQPAKLEDSAVYLCASSARGLAGRETQYFGPGTRLLVL.

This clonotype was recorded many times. This chain's CDR3 is CAIRGDSGTSDIEYF. In DNA, the CDR3 is TGTGCCATCAGGGGCGACTCCGGGACTAGCGACATTGAGTACTTC. The V call is TRBV10-3, the J call TRBJ2-5, with TRBD2 matching 10 bases. Unmatched junction bases numbered 16, after V lost 6 bases and J lost 12 bases. The germline CDR1 and CDR2 sequences are ENHRY and SYGVKD. This CDR3 is built from 15 residues.

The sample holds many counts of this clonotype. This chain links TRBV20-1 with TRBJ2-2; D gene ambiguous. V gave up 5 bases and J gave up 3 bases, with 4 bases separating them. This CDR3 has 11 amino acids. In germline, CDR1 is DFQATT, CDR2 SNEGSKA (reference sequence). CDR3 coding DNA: TGCAGTGCTCAGGACACCGGGGAGCTGTTTTTT. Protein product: CSAQDTGELFF.

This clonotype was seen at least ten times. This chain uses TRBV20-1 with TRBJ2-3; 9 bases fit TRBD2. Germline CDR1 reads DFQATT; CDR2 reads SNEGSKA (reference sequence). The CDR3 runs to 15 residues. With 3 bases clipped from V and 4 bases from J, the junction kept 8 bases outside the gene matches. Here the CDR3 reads CSASRASGAADTQYF. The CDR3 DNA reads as TGCAGTGCTAGTCGTGCTAGCGGGGCGGCAGATACGCAGTATTTT.

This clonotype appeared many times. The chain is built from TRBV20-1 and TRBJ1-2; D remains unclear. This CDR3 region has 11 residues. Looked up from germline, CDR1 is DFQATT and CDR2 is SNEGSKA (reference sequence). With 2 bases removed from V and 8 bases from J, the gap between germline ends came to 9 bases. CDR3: CSARKVRGYTF. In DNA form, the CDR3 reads TGCAGTGCTAGAAAGGTGCGCGGCTACACCTTC.

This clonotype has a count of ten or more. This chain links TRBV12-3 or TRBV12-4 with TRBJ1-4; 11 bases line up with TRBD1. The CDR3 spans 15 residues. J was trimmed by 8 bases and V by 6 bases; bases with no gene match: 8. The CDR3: CASSRRTGGGEKLFF. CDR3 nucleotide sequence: TGTGCCAGCAGCCGAAGGACAGGGGGCGGCGAAAAACTGTTTTTT.

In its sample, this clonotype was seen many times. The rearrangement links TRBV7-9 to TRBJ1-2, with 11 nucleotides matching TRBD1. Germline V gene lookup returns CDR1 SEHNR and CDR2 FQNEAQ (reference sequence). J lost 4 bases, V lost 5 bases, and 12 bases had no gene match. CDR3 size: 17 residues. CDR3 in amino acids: CASSPGQGALIGYGYTF. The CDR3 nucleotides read TGTGCCAGCAGCCCAGGACAGGGGGCCCTGATCGGCTATGGCTACACCTTC.

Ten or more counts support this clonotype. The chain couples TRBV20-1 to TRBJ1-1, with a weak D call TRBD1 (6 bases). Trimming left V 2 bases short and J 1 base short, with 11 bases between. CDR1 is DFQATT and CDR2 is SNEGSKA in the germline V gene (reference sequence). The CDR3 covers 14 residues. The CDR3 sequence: CSARSPGQNTEAFF. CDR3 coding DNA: TGCAGTGCTAGATCCCCGGGACAGAACACTGAAGCTTTCTTT.

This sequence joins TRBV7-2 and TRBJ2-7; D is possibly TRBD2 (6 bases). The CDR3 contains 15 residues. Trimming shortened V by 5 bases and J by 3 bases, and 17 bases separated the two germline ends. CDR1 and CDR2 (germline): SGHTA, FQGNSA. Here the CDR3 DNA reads TGTGCCAGCAGCACGCGGGGACGAGCGGACTACGAGCAGTACTTC. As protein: CASSTRGRADYEQYF.

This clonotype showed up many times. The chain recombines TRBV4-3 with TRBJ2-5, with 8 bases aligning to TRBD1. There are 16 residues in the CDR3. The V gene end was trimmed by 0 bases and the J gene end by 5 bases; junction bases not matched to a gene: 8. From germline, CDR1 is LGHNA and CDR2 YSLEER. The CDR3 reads CASSQDGTGLFETQYF. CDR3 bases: TGCGCCAGCAGCCAAGACGGGACAGGTCTTTTTGAGACCCAGTACTTC.

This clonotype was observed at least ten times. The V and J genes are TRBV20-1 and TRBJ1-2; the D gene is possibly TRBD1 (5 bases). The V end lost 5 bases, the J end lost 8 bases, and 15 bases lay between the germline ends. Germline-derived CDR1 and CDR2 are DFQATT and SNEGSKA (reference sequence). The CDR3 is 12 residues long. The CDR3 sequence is CSARRDAGGYTF. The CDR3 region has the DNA TGCAGTGCTCGTCGGGACGCGGGGGGCTACACCTTC.

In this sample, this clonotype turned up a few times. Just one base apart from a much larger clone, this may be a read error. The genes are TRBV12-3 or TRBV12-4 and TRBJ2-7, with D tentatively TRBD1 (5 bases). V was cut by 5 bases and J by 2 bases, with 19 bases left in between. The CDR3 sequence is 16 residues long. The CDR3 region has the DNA TGTGCCAGCAGTCCCCTTCGCTGGTGGGGCGCCTACGAGCAGTACTTC. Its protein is CASSPLRWWGAYEQYF.

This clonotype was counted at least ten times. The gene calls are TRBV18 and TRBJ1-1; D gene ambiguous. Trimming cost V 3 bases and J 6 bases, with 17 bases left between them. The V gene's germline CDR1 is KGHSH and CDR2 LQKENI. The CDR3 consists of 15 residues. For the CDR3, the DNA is TGTGCCAGCTCACCCCTGGGCGGGTATACGTCTGAAGCTTTCTTT. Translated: CASSPLGGYTSEAFF.

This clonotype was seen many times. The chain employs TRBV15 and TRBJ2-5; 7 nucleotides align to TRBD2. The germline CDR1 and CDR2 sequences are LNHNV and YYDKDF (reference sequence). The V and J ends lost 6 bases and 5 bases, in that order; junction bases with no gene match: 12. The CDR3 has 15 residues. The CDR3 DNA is TGTGCCACCAGAGGAGCGGGATGGCTTGGGGAGACCCAGTACTTC. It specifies CATRGAGWLGETQYF.

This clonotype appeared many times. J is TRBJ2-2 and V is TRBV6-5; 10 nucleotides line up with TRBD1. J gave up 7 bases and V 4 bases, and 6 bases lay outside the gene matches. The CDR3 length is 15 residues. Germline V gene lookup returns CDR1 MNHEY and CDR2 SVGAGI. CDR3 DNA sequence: TGTGCCAGCAGTTCACCGGGACAGGGGAGCGGGGAGCTGTTTTTT. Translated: CASSSPGQGSGELFF.

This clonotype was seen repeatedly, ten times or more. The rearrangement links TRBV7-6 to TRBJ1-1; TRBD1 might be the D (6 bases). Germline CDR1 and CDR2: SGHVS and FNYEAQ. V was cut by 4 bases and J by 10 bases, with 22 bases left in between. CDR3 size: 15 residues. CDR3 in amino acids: CASSWTGTQPVSAFF. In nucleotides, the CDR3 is TGTGCCAGCAGCTGGACGGGGACACAGCCAGTTTCAGCTTTCTTT.

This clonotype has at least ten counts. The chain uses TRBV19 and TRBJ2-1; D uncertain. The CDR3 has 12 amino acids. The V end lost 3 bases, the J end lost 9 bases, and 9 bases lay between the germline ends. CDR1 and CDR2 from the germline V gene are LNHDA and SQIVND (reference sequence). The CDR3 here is CASSMAVAEQFF. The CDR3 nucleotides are TGTGCCAGTAGTATGGCTGTGGCTGAGCAGTTCTTC.

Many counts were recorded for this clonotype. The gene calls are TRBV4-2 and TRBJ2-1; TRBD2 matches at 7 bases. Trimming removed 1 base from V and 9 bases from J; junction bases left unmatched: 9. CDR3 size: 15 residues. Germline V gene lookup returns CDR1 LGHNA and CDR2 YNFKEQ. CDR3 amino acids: CASSQARTSWGEQFF. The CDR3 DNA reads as TGTGCCAGCAGCCAAGCGAGGACTAGTTGGGGTGAGCAGTTCTTC.